This TCR beta chain was sequenced during a study of blood T cell repertoires in COVID-19. Study summary: Whether acute or convalescent, the COVID-19 samples came from the United States, Italy and Spain. Sample material is recorded as cDNA or gDNA derived from T cells, B-cell-depleted T cells, or PBMCs.

It was during active infection that Seattle patients were enrolled and then longitudinally followed. Produced via immunoSEQ multiplex PCR; TCRdb's table is partial and in-frame only. The sample consists of hundreds of thousands of clones, roughly 90% of them appearing once. The CDR3 is made up of 15 amino acids. The germline gives CDR1 MGHRA, CDR2 YSYEKL. J gave up 2 bases and V 5 bases, and 5 bases lay outside the gene matches. Material: peripheral blood. The chain joins TRBV4-1 to TRBJ1-4, with 7 bases that match TRBD1. This clonotype originated in a woman aged 65 to 85 with COVID-19, enrolled during active disease. The CDR3 spells CASSDPGGTNEKLFF. Here the CDR3 DNA reads TGCGCCAGCAGCGACCCAGGGGGTACTAATGAAAAACTGTTTTTT.